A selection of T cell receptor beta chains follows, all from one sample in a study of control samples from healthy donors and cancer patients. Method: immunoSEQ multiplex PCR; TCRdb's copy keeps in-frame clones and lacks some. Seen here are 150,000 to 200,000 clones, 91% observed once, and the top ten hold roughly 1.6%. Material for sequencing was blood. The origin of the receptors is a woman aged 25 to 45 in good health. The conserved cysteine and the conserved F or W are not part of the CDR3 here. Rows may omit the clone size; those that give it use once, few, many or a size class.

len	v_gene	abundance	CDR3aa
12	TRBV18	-	ASSLLAGEETQY
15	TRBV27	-	ASSLSGGSSGANVLT
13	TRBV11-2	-	ASSSDSHSNQPQH
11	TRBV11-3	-	ASTSDRGREQY
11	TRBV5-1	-	ASSFPGGETQY
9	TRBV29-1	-	SASGDYGYT
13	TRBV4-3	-	ASSQDRGPNQPQH
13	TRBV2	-	ASKGQGGVGQPQH
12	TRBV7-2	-	ASRRAGITDTQY
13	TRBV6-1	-	ASSERGGSNQPQH
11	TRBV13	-	ASSLGGLETQY
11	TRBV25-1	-	ASRAGGTGELF
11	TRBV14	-	ASSQDLGGVAF
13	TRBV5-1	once	ASRASGYSTDTQY
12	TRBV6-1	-	ASSEGPGLYGYT
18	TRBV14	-	ASSQNTSWTGGGNTYGYT
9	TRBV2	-	ASSAGQPQH
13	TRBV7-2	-	ASSLDSSGVETQY
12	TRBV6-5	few	ASRQGYADTEAF
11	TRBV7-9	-	ASSLRQNTEAF
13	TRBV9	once	ASSRGQPNTGELF
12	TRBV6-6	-	ASSPQGGAYEQY
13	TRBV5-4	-	ASSPYKSSYNEQF
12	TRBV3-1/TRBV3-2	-	ASSQRAGNYGYT
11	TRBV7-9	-	ASSQDRGQPQH
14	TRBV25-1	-	ASSEGLAVHQETQY
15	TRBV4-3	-	ASSQDPSGRSYNEQF
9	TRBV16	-	ASSQWGEQF
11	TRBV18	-	ASSLATGDGYT
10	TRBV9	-	ASSGTGYEQY
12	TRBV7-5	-	ARSSRTGDQPQH
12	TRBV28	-	ASSMTGVRTEAF
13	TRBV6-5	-	ASILGLAETYEQY
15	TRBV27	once	ASSLGGWLAGSYEQY
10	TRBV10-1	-	ASSAGTQPQH
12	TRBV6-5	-	ASSYGTGGTEAF
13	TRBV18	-	ASSPLAGNTGELF
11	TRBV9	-	ASSGGESYGYT
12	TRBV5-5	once	ASRGDRGLSEAF
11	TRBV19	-	ASKDRGHTEAF
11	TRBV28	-	ATGTSPTGELF
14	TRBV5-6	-	ASSFGGSSYNSPLH
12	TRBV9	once	ASSPPRDSYEQY
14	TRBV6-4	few	ASSDSRGSGANVLT
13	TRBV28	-	ASRTGTSGRREQF
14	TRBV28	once	ASSFLLAEHYNEQF